The clone carrying this T cell receptor beta chain was counted many times. TCR beta CDR3 amplification used RNA transcripts. Second-round multiplex PCR followed a first-round RT-PCR using HTBI primers. TCRdb reanalysed the multiplex PCR reads using MiXCR and keeps one entry per CDR3 protein. This sample carries 210,000 or so distinct CDR3 sequences, less than 30% of them seen once, and the ten largest clones take about 8.2%. This sample is drawn from a study of Graves' ophthalmopathy and Graves' hyperthyroidism. Disease in donors with ophthalmopathy had moderate-to-severe activity, CAS ≥3, NOSPECS ≥4 and under 3 months' duration. If patients had other autoimmune diseases, uncontrolled infections, pregnancy or lactation, they were excluded. The specimen sequenced was peripheral blood. The source is a man over 45 with Graves' ophthalmopathy.

This chain's CDR3 is CASSSTGGNQPQHF. CDR3 in DNA: TGTGCCAGCAGTTCGACAGGGGGGAATCAGCCCCAGCATTTT. The chain combines TRBV12-3 or TRBV12-4 with TRBJ1-5; the match to TRBD1 covers 9 bases. V shed 4 bases and J 4 bases; nucleotides not matched to a gene: 2. The CDR3 spans 14 residues.